This T cell receptor beta chain was captured by sequencing in a study of shared clonotypes between healthy human individuals. Findings and limits, study-wide: The sole specimen, blood, was sampled, and tissue repertoires likely differ.

Ten or more counts support this clone. Its matching antigen is unknown. It was at deep level that the assay was run. Repertoires were generated with immunoSEQ multiplex PCR, while TCRdb's copy carries only in-frame clones and drops some. The repertoire consists of about 470,000 clones, with 70% to 80% occurring once and the leading ten covering under 15%. Unsorted samples drew genomic DNA from some 82 million PBMCs. The TCR comes from a woman in her forties in good health. Some clones in this sample may be carry-over from other donors' samples. Specimen: PBMCs.

As DNA, the CDR3 is TGTGCCAGCAGCAATAGGGGGCGCGGGTATGGCTACACCTTC. Amino acid sequence: CASSNRGRGYGYTF. The chain is built from TRBV28 and TRBJ1-2, with 7 positions matching TRBD1. The J segment lost 5 bases and the V segment lost 6 bases, leaving 9 bases of the junction unmatched. The CDR3 has 14 amino acids. In germline, CDR1 is MDHEN, CDR2 SYDVKM.